Each of the 7 T cell receptor beta chains below was sequenced from the same sample in a study of cytotoxic CD8 clonotypes in ibrutinib-treated CLL. Profiling relied on immunoSEQ multiplex PCR, and the TCRdb table lists in-frame clones only, not all of them. The sample contains some 350,000 clones, 60% to 80% of which appear only once. Here the sequenced sample was PBMCs, taken after 36 months of ibrutinib treatment. Every receptor here comes from a human donor with chronic lymphocytic leukemia.

The chain carries TRBV9 and TRBJ2-3, with 8 bases that match TRBD1. The junction had 6 bases not matched to a gene; V was cut back by 0 bases and J by 6 bases. Per germline, CDR1 SGDLS and CDR2 YYNGEE. The CDR3 spans 15 residues. CDR3 loop: CASSVGTGPPDTQYF. The CDR3 coding sequence is TGTGCCAGCAGCGTAGGGACAGGGCCCCCGGATACGCAGTATTTT.

The J gene is TRBJ2-7, the V gene TRBV6-5; 9 bases are shared with TRBD1. The CDR3 sequence is 14 residues long. V gave up 5 bases and J gave up 5 bases; unmatched junction bases: 7. The germline V gene encodes CDR1 MNHEY and CDR2 SVGAGI. The CDR3 spells CASSNGQGPHEQYF. The CDR3 nucleotides read TGTGCCAGCAGTAACGGACAGGGGCCCCACGAGCAGTACTTC.

The gene calls are TRBV4-3 and TRBJ2-5; D ambiguous. Between the trimmed V and J ends, which lost 4 bases and 7 bases, there was a span of 13 bases. Per the germline V gene, CDR1 is LGHNA and CDR2 is YSLEER. This CDR3 region has 13 residues. CDR3 loop: CASSPGSLGTQYF. The DNA of the CDR3 is TGCGCCAGCAGCCCTGGGTCTCTAGGGACCCAGTACTTC.

The chain joins TRBV28 to TRBJ2-7; either TRBD1 or TRBD2 may supply D (5 bases each). Germline V CDR1 and CDR2: MDHEN, SYDVKM. V lost 7 bases and J lost 2, with 15 bases in between. The CDR3 is 14 amino acids. This CDR3 is CASIGGEGPYEQYF. The CDR3 DNA sequence: TGTGCCAGCATTGGGGGAGAAGGGCCCTACGAGCAGTACTTC.

This sequence joins TRBV6-5 and TRBJ2-1; TRBD2 aligns across 9 bases. CDR1 is MNHEY and CDR2 is SVGAGI in the germline V gene. The ends lost 6 bases at V and 7 bases at J; junction bases unmatched: 10. CDR3 length: 15 amino acids. In DNA form, the CDR3 reads TGTGCCAGCAGGGATATAGCGGGAGTGGAAAATGAGCAGTTCTTC. Its translation is CASRDIAGVENEQFF.

The rearrangement joins TRBV4-1 to TRBJ1-6; the D is unclear. Germline loops: CDR1 MGHRA, CDR2 YSYEKL. V lost 4 bases, J lost 5 bases, and 12 bases lay in between. The CDR3 has 15 amino acids. This CDR3 reads CASSRGGQNNSPLHF. In nucleotides, the CDR3 is TGCGCCAGCAGCCGTGGCGGGCAGAATAATTCACCCCTCCACTTT.

The V gene is TRBV7-3, the J gene TRBJ2-1; 8 nucleotides line up with TRBD1. The V gene end was trimmed by 1 base and the J gene end by 6 bases; junction bases not matched to a gene: 5. There are 15 residues in the CDR3. Looked up from germline, CDR1 is SGHTA and CDR2 is FQGTGA. CDR3 bases: TGTGCCAGCAGCTTAAGACAGGGGTCGGTCAATGAGCAGTTCTTC. Protein product: CASSLRQGSVNEQFF.